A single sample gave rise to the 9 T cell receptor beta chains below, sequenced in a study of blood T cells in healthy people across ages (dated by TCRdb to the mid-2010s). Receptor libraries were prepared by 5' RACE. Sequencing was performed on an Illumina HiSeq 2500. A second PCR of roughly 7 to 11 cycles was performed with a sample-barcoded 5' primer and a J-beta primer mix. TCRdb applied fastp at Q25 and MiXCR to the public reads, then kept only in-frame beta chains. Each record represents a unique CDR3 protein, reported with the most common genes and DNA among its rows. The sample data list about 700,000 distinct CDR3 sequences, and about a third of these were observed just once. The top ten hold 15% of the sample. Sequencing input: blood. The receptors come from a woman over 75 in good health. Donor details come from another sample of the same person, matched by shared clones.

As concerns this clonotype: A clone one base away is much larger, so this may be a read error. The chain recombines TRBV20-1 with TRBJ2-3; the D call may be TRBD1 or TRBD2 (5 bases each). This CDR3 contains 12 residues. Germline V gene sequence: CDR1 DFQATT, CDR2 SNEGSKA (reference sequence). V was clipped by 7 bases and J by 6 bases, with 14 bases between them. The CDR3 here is CSVRPGPDTQYF. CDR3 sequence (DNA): TGCAGTGTTAGGCCGGGACCTGATACGCAGTATTTT.

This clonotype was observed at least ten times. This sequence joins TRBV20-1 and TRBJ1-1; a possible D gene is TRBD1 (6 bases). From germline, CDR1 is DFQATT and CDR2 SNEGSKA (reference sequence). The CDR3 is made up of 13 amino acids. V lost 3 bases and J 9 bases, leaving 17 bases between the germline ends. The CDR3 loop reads CSASTGYERQAFF. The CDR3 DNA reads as TGCAGTGCTAGTACAGGGTATGAGCGGCAAGCTTTCTTT.

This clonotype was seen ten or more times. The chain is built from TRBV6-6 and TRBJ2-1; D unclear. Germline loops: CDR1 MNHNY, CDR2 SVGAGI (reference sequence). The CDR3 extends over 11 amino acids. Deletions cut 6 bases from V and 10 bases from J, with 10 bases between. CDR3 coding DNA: TGTGCCAGCAGCCCCAAGGACGAGCAGTTCTTC. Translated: CASSPKDEQFF.

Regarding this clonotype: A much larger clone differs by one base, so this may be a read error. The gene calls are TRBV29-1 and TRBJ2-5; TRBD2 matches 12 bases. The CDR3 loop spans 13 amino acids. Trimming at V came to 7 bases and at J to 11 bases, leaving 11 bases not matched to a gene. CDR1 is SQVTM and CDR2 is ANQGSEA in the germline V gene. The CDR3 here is CSGAPSGGAVQYF. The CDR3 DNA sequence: TGCAGCGGTGCACCTAGCGGGGGGGCGGTGCAGTACTTC.

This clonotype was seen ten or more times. Here the CDR3 DNA reads TGTGCCAGCAGCTCTAGGCCCTATGACAGGTCCTATGGCTACACCTTC. Amino acid sequence: CASSSRPYDRSYGYTF. The chain recombines TRBV7-2 with TRBJ1-2; maybe TRBD1 (6 bases). Germline-derived CDR1 and CDR2 are SGHTA and FQGNSA. This CDR3 is 16 amino acids long. V dropped 4 bases and J dropped 4 bases, with 19 bases sitting between them.

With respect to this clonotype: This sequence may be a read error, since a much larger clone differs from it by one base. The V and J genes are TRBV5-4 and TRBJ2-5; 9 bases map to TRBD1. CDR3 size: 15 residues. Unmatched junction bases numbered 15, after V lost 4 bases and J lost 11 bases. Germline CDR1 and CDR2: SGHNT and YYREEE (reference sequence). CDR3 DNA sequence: TGTGCCAGCAGCGCCCCGGGACAGGGTCGGGATGAGCAGTACTTC. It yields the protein CASSAPGQGRDEQYF.

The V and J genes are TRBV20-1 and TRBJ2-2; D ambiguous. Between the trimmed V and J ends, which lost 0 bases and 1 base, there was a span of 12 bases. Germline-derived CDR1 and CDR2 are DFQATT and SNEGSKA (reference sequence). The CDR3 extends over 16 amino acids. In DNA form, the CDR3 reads TGCAGTGCTAGAGACAACGTTAGGGTGAACACCGGGGAGCTGTTTTTT. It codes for CSARDNVRVNTGELFF.

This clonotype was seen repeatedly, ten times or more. The CDR3 DNA sequence: TGTGCCAGCATAAACGAGGATGGGACTAGCACAGATACGCAGTATTTT. Translating gives CASINEDGTSTDTQYF. The rearrangement joins TRBV12-3 or TRBV12-4 to TRBJ2-3, with D possibly TRBD2 on 6 matching bases. Between the trimmed V and J ends, which lost 7 bases and 0 bases, there was a span of 17 bases. The CDR3 runs to 16 residues.

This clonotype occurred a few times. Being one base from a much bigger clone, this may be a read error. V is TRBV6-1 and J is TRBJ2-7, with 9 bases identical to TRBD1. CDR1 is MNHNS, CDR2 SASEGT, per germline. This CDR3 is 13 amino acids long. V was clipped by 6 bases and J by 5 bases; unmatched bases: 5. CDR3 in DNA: TGTGCCAGCAGGGTGGACAGGGGCGACGAGCAGTACTTC. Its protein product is CASRVDRGDEQYF.